This entry describes one TCR beta chain. Its antigen is unidentified. Per germline, CDR1 MNHEY and CDR2 SVGEGT. This CDR3 is built from 13 residues. Trimming took off 3 bases at V and 1 base at J, with 7 bases between the two ends. This record belongs to a study of T-cell reconstitution after alpha-beta-depleted transplantation in children. Study-level results: Some patients' high day-60 TCRbeta diversity was traced to surviving recipient T cells and thymic progenitors. Newly generated T cells supplied most T-cell counts and diversity one year post-transplant. It was reported that alpha-beta T cells came from several hundred expanded graft clones (about two months after transplant).

Library preparation (for TCRbeta) was performed with unique molecular identifiers. TCRdb reprocessed the PCR reads with MiXCR, giving one entry per CDR3 protein. The sample lists about 640,000 distinct CDR3 sequences; around 13% were seen once. This receptor was taken from a male patient between 10 and 17 years old who had a stem cell transplant for acute myeloid leukemia, so the T cells may come from the graft donor. The source was PBMCs, mostly from graft donor cells, collected 360 days after TCRalphabeta/CD19-depleted stem cell transplant. The chain joins TRBV6-2 or TRBV6-3 to TRBJ2-7; no clear D gene. For the CDR3, the DNA is TGTGCCAGCAGTTATGGTGTGTCCTACGAGCAGTACTTC. Translation gives CASSYGVSYEQYF.